These 31 T cell receptor beta chains came from one sample sequenced in a study of CD8 T cells in ankylosing spondylitis. Study-wide points: Blood of patients with ankylosing spondylitis appeared to be characterized by a TCR beta motif of several highly homologous variants.

These TCRs' antigens remain unknown. TCRdb called the 5' RACE reads again in MiXCR, with one record for every CDR3 protein. The profile shows fewer than 550,000 distinct CDR3 sequences, about 5.7% of them singletons. The sequencing sample was made of blood, either unsorted or a sorted T cell fraction (not recorded which). The receptors derive from a male donor with ankylosing spondylitis.

Many counts were recorded for this clonotype. V usage is TRBV20-1 and J usage is TRBJ2-3, with 8 bases identical to TRBD2. Germline CDR1 and CDR2: DFQATT and SNEGSKA (reference sequence). The CDR3 extends over 13 amino acids. The V and J ends lost 0 bases and 10 bases, in that order; junction bases with no gene match: 6. The CDR3 coding sequence is TGCAGTGCTAGAGACCCGGGACTAGACGCGCAGTATTTT. It translates to CSARDPGLDAQYF.

This clonotype came up many times. V usage is TRBV5-6 and J usage is TRBJ2-5; D not resolved. Germline V lookup: CDR1 SGHDT, CDR2 YYEEEE. CDR3 length: 14 residues. Deletions cut 1 base from V and 5 bases from J, with 12 bases between. Here the CDR3 DNA reads TGTGCCAGCAGCTTGTTAAGGCTAGGGGAGACCCAGTACTTC. This gives the protein CASSLLRLGETQYF.

This clonotype was detected a few times. The rearrangement uses TRBV27 and TRBJ2-2, with D perhaps matching TRBD1 or TRBD2 (5 bases each). CDR1 is MNHEY and CDR2 is SMNVEV in the germline V gene (reference sequence). The CDR3 consists of 15 residues. Deletions cut 3 bases from V and 3 bases from J, with 11 bases between. Here the CDR3 reads CASSFGGRYTGELFF. DNA for the CDR3: TGTGCCAGCAGTTTTGGGGGACGCTACACCGGGGAGCTGTTTTTT.

This clonotype has at least ten counts. The rearrangement uses TRBV20-1 and TRBJ2-7; 8 bases align to TRBD1. CDR3 length equals 14 residues. The germline gives CDR1 DFQATT, CDR2 SNEGSKA (reference sequence). Losses at the gene ends were 3 bases for V and 7 bases for J; bases not matched to a gene: 11. The CDR3 protein is CSARGTGSLFEQYF. The DNA for the CDR3 is TGCAGTGCTAGGGGGACAGGCTCCCTCTTTGAGCAGTACTTC.

This clonotype was detected ten times or more. The V call is TRBV20-1, the J call TRBJ2-3; TRBD2 aligns across 12 bases. Germline V gives CDR1 DFQATT, CDR2 SNEGSKA (reference sequence). CDR3 length: 15 amino acids. After removal of 5 bases from V and 6 bases from J, the junction contained 9 bases not matched to a gene. The CDR3 is CSAPRTSGEDDTQYF. The CDR3 nucleotides read TGCAGTGCTCCCCGGACTAGCGGGGAAGACGATACGCAGTATTTT.

This clonotype has ten or more counts. V gene TRBV14 combines with J gene TRBJ1-1; D unclear. CDR1 and CDR2 (germline): SGHDN, FVKESK. The CDR3 runs to 14 residues. Trimming stripped 2 bases from V and 6 bases from J, with 13 bases between. The CDR3 loop reads CASSQWREESEAFF. The CDR3 DNA is TGTGCCAGCAGCCAATGGAGGGAGGAATCTGAAGCTTTCTTT.

This clonotype was observed many times. The rearrangement joins TRBV6-1 to TRBJ1-5; 10 bases align to TRBD1. The V gene end was trimmed by 6 bases and the J gene end by 2 bases; junction bases not matched to a gene: 4. CDR1 is MNHNS, CDR2 SASEGT, per germline. The CDR3 consists of 15 residues. The DNA of the CDR3 is TGTGCCAGCAGCCGACAGGGGGCTGGCAATCAGCCCCAGCATTTT. Translating gives CASSRQGAGNQPQHF.

This clonotype was picked up many times. This chain links TRBV27 with TRBJ2-7, with D uncertain. The V end lost 4 bases, the J end lost 0 bases, and 10 bases lay between the germline ends. The germline CDR1 and CDR2 sequences are MNHEY and SMNVEV (reference sequence). The CDR3 loop spans 14 amino acids. The CDR3: CASSSNYRSYEQYF. The DNA of the CDR3 is TGTGCCAGCAGTTCTAACTACCGCTCCTACGAGCAGTACTTC.

This clonotype has only a few counts. This CDR3 is CAISESANYGYTF. The CDR3 DNA is TGTGCCATCAGCGAAAGCGCTAACTATGGCTACACCTTC. This chain uses TRBV10-3 with TRBJ1-2; no reliable D call. The CDR3 has 13 residues. Germline V gives CDR1 ENHRY, CDR2 SYGVKD. V was pared by 6 bases and J by 0 bases, with 8 bases between.

This clonotype occurred many times. The chain carries TRBV5-1 and TRBJ1-1; no reliable D call. Trimming pared 2 bases from V and 0 bases from J, leaving 14 bases between. The CDR3 runs to 16 residues. Germline assignment: CDR1 SGHRS and CDR2 YFSETQ. CDR3 sequence reads: CASSFRPGTMNTEAFF. DNA for the CDR3: TGCGCCAGCAGCTTTAGGCCAGGAACTATGAACACTGAAGCTTTCTTT.

This clonotype was observed many times. The rearrangement joins TRBV4-2 to TRBJ2-7, with D perhaps matching TRBD2 (6 bases). The CDR3 is made up of 15 amino acids. Germline V gene lookup returns CDR1 LGHNA and CDR2 YNFKEQ. V lost 0 bases and J lost 2, with 11 bases in between. The CDR3 nucleotides are TGTGCCAGCAGCCAAGAGAGGGACTCCACCTACGAGCAGTACTTC. As protein: CASSQERDSTYEQYF.

This clonotype was counted at least ten times. J is TRBJ1-2 and V is TRBV7-9; D gene uncertain. The CDR3 consists of 14 residues. V lost 2 bases, J lost 5 bases, and 12 bases lay in between. CDR1 is SEHNR and CDR2 is FQNEAQ in the germline V gene (reference sequence). This CDR3 reads CASSLTSLRYGYTF. As DNA, the CDR3 is TGTGCCAGCAGCTTAACTTCCCTAAGATATGGCTACACCTTC.

The sample holds many counts of this clonotype. The chain carries TRBV5-1 and TRBJ1-6, with D uncertain. V dropped 0 bases and J dropped 7 bases, with 14 bases sitting between them. This CDR3 comprises 16 residues. From germline, CDR1 is SGHRS and CDR2 YFSETQ. The CDR3 coding sequence is TGCGCCAGCAGCTTGGTGAGGGTGGGAGCCAATTCACCCCTCCACTTT. Its translation is CASSLVRVGANSPLHF.

This clonotype was detected a few times. The chain has TRBV9 and TRBJ2-7, with D perhaps given as TRBD1 or TRBD2 (6 bases each). Germline V gives CDR1 SGDLS, CDR2 YYNGEE. V lost 0 bases to trimming and J lost 6 bases, with 16 bases between them. This CDR3 is 15 amino acids long. CDR3 loop: CASSVVGGQGVEQYF. The CDR3 region has the DNA TGTGCCAGCAGCGTAGTCGGGGGCCAGGGAGTCGAGCAGTACTTC.

In this sample, this clonotype turned up many times. This sequence joins TRBV28 and TRBJ1-5; D is ambiguous. Germline V gene lookup returns CDR1 MDHEN and CDR2 SYDVKM. This CDR3 region has 12 residues. Trimming left V 1 base short and J 14 bases short, with 12 bases between. CDR3 region: CASSLFSGHEHF. In DNA form, the CDR3 reads TGTGCCAGCAGTTTATTCTCAGGCCACGAGCATTTT.

This clonotype occurred many times. V and J are TRBV5-1 and TRBJ1-1; a possible D gene is TRBD1 (6 bases). This CDR3 is 13 amino acids long. Per the germline V gene, CDR1 is SGHRS and CDR2 is YFSETQ. V lost 3 bases and J lost 1, with 7 bases in between. The CDR3 here is CASSWTENTEAFF. CDR3 DNA: TGCGCCAGCAGCTGGACAGAGAACACTGAAGCTTTCTTT. Drawing the rest from reference TRBV5-1 and TRBJ1-1, the complete variable domain is KAGVTQTPRYLIKTRGQQVTLSCSPISGHRSVSWYQQTPGQGLQFLFEYFSETQRNKGNFPGRFSGRQFSNSRSEMNVSTLELGDSALYLCASSWTENTEAFFGQGTRLTVV.

This clonotype has a count of ten or more. The chain combines TRBV20-1 with TRBJ2-5; 7 bases fit TRBD1. Germline V gene data show CDR1 as DFQATT and CDR2 as SNEGSKA (reference sequence). Germline trimming cut 7 bases from V and 4 bases from J; bases unmatched to any gene: 3. The CDR3 is 11 residues long. The CDR3 is CSVRTGETQYF. The CDR3 DNA follows: TGCAGTGTTCGGACAGGAGAGACCCAGTACTTC.

Only a few counts were recorded for this clonotype. The V and J genes are TRBV7-8 and TRBJ2-2; possibly TRBD1 for D (6 bases). The CDR3 has 15 residues. V gave up 5 bases and J gave up 5 bases, with 15 bases separating them. Germline values: CDR1 SGHVS, CDR2 FQNEAQ. CDR3 protein: CASSTRDMRTGELFF. The CDR3 bases are TGTGCCAGCAGCACCCGGGACATGCGGACCGGGGAGCTGTTTTTT.

This clonotype has a count of ten or more. The genes are TRBV6-4 and TRBJ1-2; the D gene is possibly TRBD1 (6 bases). Germline assignment: CDR1 MRHNA and CDR2 SNTAGT. The ends were cut back, 4 bases at V and 3 bases at J, with 15 bases in the middle. This CDR3 contains 15 residues. The CDR3 coding sequence is TGTGCCAGCAGTGTTAACCCCGGGGGCGACTATGGCTACACCTTC. This translates into CASSVNPGGDYGYTF.

This clonotype was picked up many times. The chain carries TRBV10-3 and TRBJ1-1; maybe TRBD1 (5 bases). The CDR3 has 14 residues. Germline CDR1 and CDR2: ENHRY and SYGVKD. V dropped 6 bases and J dropped 1 base, with 12 bases sitting between them. The CDR3 sequence is CAIRAGRENTEAFF. The DNA for the CDR3 is TGTGCCATCAGAGCAGGCAGGGAGAACACTGAAGCTTTCTTT.

The table lists this clonotype with many counts. V is TRBV10-3 and J is TRBJ1-6; D is perhaps TRBD1 (5 bases). The CDR3 extends over 16 amino acids. The V gene lost 3 bases and the J gene lost 0 bases, with 9 bases spanning the gap. Germline CDR1 reads ENHRY; CDR2 reads SYGVKD. The CDR3 sequence: CAISDGGGSYNSPLHF. The CDR3 DNA sequence: TGTGCCATCAGTGACGGGGGGGGCTCCTATAATTCACCCCTCCACTTT.

This clonotype was detected ten times or more. The J gene is TRBJ1-5, the V gene TRBV20-1; D uncertain. The CDR3 has 16 residues. Trimming removed 0 bases at V and 0 bases at J, with 12 bases between. Germline V lookup: CDR1 DFQATT, CDR2 SNEGSKA (reference sequence). The CDR3 DNA sequence: TGCAGTGCTAGAGAACTGGTAAGGCTTAGCAATCAGCCCCAGCATTTT. Amino acid sequence: CSARELVRLSNQPQHF.

This clonotype was counted at least ten times. The V call is TRBV10-3, the J call TRBJ1-1; perhaps TRBD1 as D (5 bases). CDR1 is ENHRY and CDR2 is SYGVKD in the germline V gene. This CDR3 contains 16 residues. Trimming stripped 4 bases from V and 1 base from J, with 16 bases between. The CDR3 spells CAISGGTTGGNTEAFF. CDR3 DNA sequence: TGTGCCATCAGTGGAGGAACAACAGGAGGGAACACTGAAGCTTTCTTT.

This clonotype was counted many times. The chain has TRBV21-1 and TRBJ2-5. TRBV21-1 represents a pseudogene. CDR3 length equals 13 residues. The CDR3 nucleotides read TGTGCCAGCAGAGGCGGGAACCAAGAGACCCAGTACTTC. Translated, it gives CASRGGNQETQYF.

This clonotype came up many times. The gene calls are TRBV7-9 and TRBJ2-7; tentatively, D is TRBD2 (5 bases). The CDR3 sequence is 13 residues long. The germline gives CDR1 SEHNR, CDR2 FQNEAQ (reference sequence). The germline V and J ends were trimmed by 2 bases and 4 bases, with 9 bases remaining between them. The CDR3 is CASSLRPGYEQYF. In nucleotides, the CDR3 is TGTGCCAGCAGCTTACGGCCGGGGTACGAGCAGTACTTC.

J is TRBJ1-2 and V is TRBV7-2; no firm D call. Looked up from germline, CDR1 is SGHTA and CDR2 is FQGNSA. Trimming left V 1 base short and J 4 bases short, with 19 bases between. CDR3 length: 17 amino acids. The CDR3 loop reads CASSLVQSGSERYGYTF. As DNA, the CDR3 is TGTGCCAGCAGCTTAGTACAATCCGGGTCGGAGCGCTATGGCTACACCTTC.

This clonotype was detected ten times or more. The chain recombines TRBV7-9 with TRBJ2-3; D is unclear. The CDR3 spans 14 residues. The V gene's germline CDR1 is SEHNR and CDR2 FQNEAQ (reference sequence). Trimming pared 0 bases from V and 0 bases from J, leaving 4 bases between. The CDR3 is CASSLASSTDTQYF. The CDR3 DNA reads as TGTGCCAGCAGCTTAGCGTCGAGCACAGATACGCAGTATTTT.

This clonotype was seen a handful of times. This chain connects TRBV6-1 to TRBJ1-2; D gene ambiguous. This CDR3 contains 16 residues. Germline V gives CDR1 MNHNS, CDR2 SASEGT. Trimming removed 0 bases from V and 0 bases from J, with 11 bases in between. This CDR3 is CASSEAGGRPNYGYTF. CDR3 nucleotides: TGTGCCAGCAGTGAAGCGGGAGGCAGACCTAACTATGGCTACACCTTC.

This clonotype was counted ten times or more. The gene calls are TRBV6-1 and TRBJ2-7, with TRBD2 identical over 7 bases. The germline V gene has CDR1 MNHNS and CDR2 SASEGT. This CDR3 region has 14 residues. With V trimmed by 6 bases and J by 2 bases, 7 bases remained unmatched. The CDR3 region has the DNA TGTGCCAGCAGCAAACGGCTAGCGGCCTACGAGCAGTACTTC. This codes for CASSKRLAAYEQYF.

In this sample, this clonotype turned up many times. This CDR3 reads CASSLGGSFGKFF. Here the CDR3 DNA reads TGTGCCAGCAGCTTAGGGGGATCCTTCGGCAAGTTCTTC. The chain is built from TRBV7-8 and TRBJ2-1; D remains unclear. The CDR3 is made up of 13 amino acids. Germline CDR1 SGHVS, CDR2 FQNEAQ. V lost 1 base and J 14 bases, leaving 15 bases between the germline ends. Together with reference TRBV7-8 and TRBJ2-1, the CDR3 gives the full variable domain: GAGVSQSPRYKVAKRGQDVALRCDPISGHVSLFWYQQALGQGPEFLTYFQNEAQLDKSGLPSDRFFAERPEGSVSTLKIQRTQQEDSAVYLCASSLGGSFGKFFGPGTRLTVL.

In the case of this clonotype: One base away lies a much larger clone, so this may be a sequencing read error. The J gene is TRBJ2-3, the V gene TRBV5-1; D might be TRBD1 or TRBD2, each matching 6 bases. The CDR3 consists of 15 residues. CDR1 and CDR2 (germline): SGHRS, YFSETQ. CDR3 amino acids: CAISLEGGFTDTQYF. CDR3 sequence (DNA): TGCGCCATCAGCTTGGAAGGGGGGTTCACAGATACGCAGTATTTT.